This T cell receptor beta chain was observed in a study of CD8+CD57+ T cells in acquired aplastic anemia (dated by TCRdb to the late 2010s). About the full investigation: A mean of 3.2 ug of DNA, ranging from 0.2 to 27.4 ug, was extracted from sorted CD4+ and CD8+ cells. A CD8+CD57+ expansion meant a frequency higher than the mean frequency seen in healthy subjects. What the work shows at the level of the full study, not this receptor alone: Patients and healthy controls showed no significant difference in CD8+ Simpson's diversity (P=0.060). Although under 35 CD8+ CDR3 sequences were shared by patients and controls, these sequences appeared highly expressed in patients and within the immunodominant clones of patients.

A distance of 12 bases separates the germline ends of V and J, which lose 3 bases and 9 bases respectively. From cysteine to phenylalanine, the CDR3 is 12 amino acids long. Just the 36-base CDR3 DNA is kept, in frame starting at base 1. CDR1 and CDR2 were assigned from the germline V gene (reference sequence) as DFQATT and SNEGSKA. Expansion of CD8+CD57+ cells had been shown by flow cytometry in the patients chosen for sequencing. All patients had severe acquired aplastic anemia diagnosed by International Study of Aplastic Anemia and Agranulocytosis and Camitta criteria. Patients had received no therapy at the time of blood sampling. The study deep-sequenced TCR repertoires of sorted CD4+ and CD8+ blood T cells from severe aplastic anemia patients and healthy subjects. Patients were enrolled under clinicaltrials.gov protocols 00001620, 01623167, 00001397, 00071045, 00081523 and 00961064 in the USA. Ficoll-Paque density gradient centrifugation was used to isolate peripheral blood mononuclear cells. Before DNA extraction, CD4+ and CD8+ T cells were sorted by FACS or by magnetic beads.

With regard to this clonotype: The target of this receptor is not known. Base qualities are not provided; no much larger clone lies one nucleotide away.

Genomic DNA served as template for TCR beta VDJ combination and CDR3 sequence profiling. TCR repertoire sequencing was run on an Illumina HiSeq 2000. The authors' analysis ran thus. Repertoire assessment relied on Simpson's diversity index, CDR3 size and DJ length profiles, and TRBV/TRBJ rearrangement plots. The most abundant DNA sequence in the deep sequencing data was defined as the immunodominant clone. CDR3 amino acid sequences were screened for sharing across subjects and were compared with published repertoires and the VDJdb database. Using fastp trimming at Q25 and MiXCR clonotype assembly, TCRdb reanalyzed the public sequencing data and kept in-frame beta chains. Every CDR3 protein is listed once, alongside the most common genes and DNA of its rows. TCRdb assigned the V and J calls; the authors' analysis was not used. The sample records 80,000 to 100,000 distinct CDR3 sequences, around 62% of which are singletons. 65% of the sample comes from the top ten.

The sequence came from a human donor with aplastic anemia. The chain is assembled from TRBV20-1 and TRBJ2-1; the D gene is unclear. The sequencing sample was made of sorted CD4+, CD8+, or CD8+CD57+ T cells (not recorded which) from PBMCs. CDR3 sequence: CSARKTTIEQFF. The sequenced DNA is TGCAGTGCTAGGAAAACAACAATTGAGCAGTTCTTC.